The rows below give T cell receptor beta chains drawn from one sample of a study of CXCR3-negative and CXCR3-positive naive CD8 T cells. TCRdb re-analyzed the 5' RACE reads; it lists each CDR3 protein once, without DNA. Listed are roughly 110,000 distinct CDR3 sequences; approximately 0.37% falls within the top ten. The sample was naive CXCR3+ CD8+ T cells from blood. Receptors were obtained from a human donor in good health. Some clones in this sample may be carry-over from other donors' samples. The CDR3 runs from the conserved cysteine through the conserved F or W.

j_gene | v_gene | CDR3aa
TRBJ2-3 | TRBV7-9 | CASSLAASGGTDTQYF
TRBJ2-4 | TRBV20-1 | CSAPTSGRAGAKNIQYF
TRBJ2-5 | TRBV7-9 | CASSLFRDYQETQYF
TRBJ1-1 | TRBV4-2 | CASSQGGGGPEAFF
TRBJ2-1 | TRBV6-6 | CASSWGDEQFF
TRBJ1-4 | TRBV29-1 | CSVMTGRDEKLFF
TRBJ2-7 | TRBV4-1 | CASSQLPGQGYEQYF
TRBJ2-5 | TRBV7-9 | CASSRFLTGGKVETQYF
TRBJ2-7 | TRBV5-5 | CASSLVVHEQYF
TRBJ2-2 | TRBV4-3 | CASSQAPPGLDAGELFF
TRBJ2-2 | TRBV6-2/TRBV6-3 | CASGLHVGELFF